This is a list of T cell receptor beta chains from one sample in a study of blood T cell repertoires in COVID-19. Profiling relied on immunoSEQ multiplex PCR, and the TCRdb table lists in-frame clones only, not all of them. Among about 55,000 clones listed, roughly 89% were seen once. Sequenced material: peripheral blood. The origin of the receptors is a middle-aged man with COVID-19, enrolled during active disease. Each CDR3 is given with its conserved first and last residue. The D gene is left open where the match is weak. Size tells how often a clone was seen (once, few, many) or the class of an expanded clone, and some rows leave it out.

>TRBJ1-1|TRBD1|-|TRBV19
CASSMGTGNTEAFF
TGTGCCAGTAGTATGGGGACAGGGAACACTGAAGCTTTCTTT
>TRBJ2-3|TRBD2|-|TRBV15
CATSSTTGTSLSDTQYF
TGTGCCACCAGCAGTACCACCGGGACTAGTTTGTCAGATACGCAGTATTTT
>TRBJ1-4|-|once|TRBV11-2
CASSLRTENEKLFF
TGTGCCAGCAGCTTACGGACAGAGAATGAAAAACTGTTTTTT
>TRBJ2-5|TRBD2|-|TRBV28
CASSHPDAGGRETQYF
TGTGCCAGCAGTCATCCCGATGCGGGGGGGCGAGAGACCCAGTACTTC
>TRBJ2-1|TRBD1|-|TRBV10-1
CASSEGQGIYNEQFF
TGCGCCAGCAGTGAGGGACAGGGGATCTACAATGAGCAGTTCTTC
>TRBJ2-7|TRBD1|-|TRBV23-1
CASSQDRVHEQYF
TGCGCCAGCAGTCAGGACAGGGTCCACGAGCAGTACTTC
>TRBJ2-1|TRBD2|-|TRBV11-3
CASSQREPPRVYNEQFF
TGTGCCAGCAGCCAGCGGGAACCCCCTAGGGTGTACAATGAGCAGTTCTTC
>TRBJ2-1|-|-|TRBV7-9
CASSLSPINEQFF
TGTGCCAGCAGCCTCAGTCCCATCAATGAGCAGTTCTTC
>TRBJ2-5|-|once|TRBV7-6
CASSLVGLGAMETQYF
TGTGCCAGCAGCTTAGTAGGCCTGGGGGCGATGGAGACCCAGTACTTC
>TRBJ2-3|TRBD2|-|TRBV5-6
CASSHYFLAGDYDTQYF
TGTGCCAGCAGCCACTATTTTCTCGCGGGAGACTACGATACGCAGTATTTT
>TRBJ1-6|-|once|TRBV7-3
CASSLRGHRRDYNSPLHF
TGTGCCAGCAGCTTAAGGGGACACCGAAGGGACTATAATTCACCCCTCCACTTT
>TRBJ2-3|TRBD1|-|TRBV7-2
CASSLETGGPYGDTQYF
TGTGCCAGCAGCTTAGAGACAGGGGGACCCTACGGGGATACGCAGTATTTT
>TRBJ1-5|TRBD1|-|TRBV29-1
CSVGEGTGRNQPQHF
TGCAGCGTTGGGGAGGGGACAGGGAGGAATCAGCCCCAGCATTTT
>TRBJ2-3|TRBD2|-|TRBV7-2
CASSLVPSGADTQYF
TGTGCCAGCAGCTTAGTGCCTAGCGGCGCTGATACGCAGTATTTT
>TRBJ2-1|TRBD2|-|TRBV5-1
CASSPRRLAGETEQFF
TGCGCCAGCAGCCCTCGGAGACTAGCGGGGGAGACTGAGCAGTTCTTC
>TRBJ2-3|TRBD2|-|TRBV28
CASTPAPSGTFTDTQYF
TGTGCCAGCACCCCGGCGCCTAGCGGGACTTTCACAGATACGCAGTATTTT
>TRBJ2-7|-|-|TRBV5-1
CASSLEPLGGETYEQYF
TGCGCCAGCAGCTTGGAACCCCTAGGCGGGGAGACCTACGAGCAGTACTTC
>TRBJ2-7|-|once|TRBV21-1
CASSARTAGQGEQYF
TGTGCCAGCAGCGCTCGGACAGCCGGACAGGGGGAGCAGTACTTC
>TRBJ1-3|-|-|TRBV5-1
CASRVEGDGNTIYF
TGCGCCAGCAGGGTAGAAGGAGATGGAAACACCATATATTTT
>TRBJ1-2|TRBD1|-|TRBV27
CASSRQGSGYTF
TGTGCCAGCAGTAGACAGGGAAGTGGCTACACCTTC
>TRBJ2-7|-|-|TRBV6-6
CASSYVAGLYEQYF
TGTGCCAGCAGTTACGTGGCGGGGCTCTACGAGCAGTACTTC
>TRBJ2-7|TRBD1|-|TRBV7-3
CASSLTKDRTLYEQYF
TGTGCCAGCAGCTTAACAAAGGACAGGACTCTCTACGAGCAGTACTTC
>TRBJ2-4|-|-|TRBV3-1/TRBV3-2
CASSQVRDIQYF
TGTGCCAGCAGCCAAGTCCGGGACATTCAGTACTTC
>TRBJ2-2|TRBD2|-|TRBV12-3/TRBV12-4
CASSLSGRRELFF
TGTGCCAGCAGCCTTAGCGGGAGGCGGGAGCTGTTTTTT